This record looks at one T cell receptor beta chain sequence and its context. This entry is derived from a study of type 1 and type 2 diabetes patients. Overall study: From PBMCs, CD4+ and CD8+ T cells were isolated by magnetic microbeads. Across the study, approximately 19 million paired-end reads were produced.

Each diabetic donor fulfilled classification criteria for either type 1 or type 2. The PCR template was genomic DNA. A primer set of 30 forward and 13 reverse primers amplified the CDR3. A single record per CDR3 protein comes from TCRdb applying MiXCR to the multiplex PCR reads. Counted here are 250,000 or so distinct CDR3 sequences, 40% to 50% occurring once; the ten biggest clones make up about 13%. V lost 7 bases to trimming and J lost 5 bases; unmatched junction nucleotides: 9. The germline V gene has CDR1 SQVTM and CDR2 ANQGSEA. The CDR3 has 14 residues. The rearrangement uses TRBV29-1 and TRBJ2-7, with 12 bases that match TRBD1. Sequenced sample: peripheral blood mononuclear cells (PBMCs). The receptor was isolated from a young man with type 2 diabetes. CDR3 residues: CSARGQGAYDEQYF. Written as DNA, the CDR3 is TGCAGCGCCCGGGGACAGGGGGCGTATGACGAGCAGTACTTC.